A selection of T cell receptor beta chains follows, all from one sample in a study of identical twins. TCRdb processed the 5' RACE reads anew with MiXCR; each CDR3 protein has one entry. The data show approximately 210,000 distinct CDR3 sequences, 5.5% to 7.5% seen once. Separately, the same data were catalogued under a study of T cells expressing NK-cell markers.

Sequencing was performed on CD8+ T cells sorted from blood. The receptors come from a woman aged 18-29 years in good health. The CDR3 runs from the conserved cysteine through the conserved F or W. The order of the fields is CDR3 DNA, CDR3 protein, J gene, V gene, D gene, clone size. The D gene is left open where the match is weak. Size is omitted from some rows. Given values are once, few, many or a class for expanded clones.

TGTGCCACCAGCAGAGGACAGGGAAGTCTGGATGAGCAGTTCTTC,CATSRGQGSLDEQFF,TRBJ2-1,TRBV15,TRBD1,NA
TGTGCCAGCAGCTTAGCAGGGAAAACCCACGAGCAGTACTTC,CASSLAGKTHEQYF,TRBJ2-7,TRBV13,NA,NA
TGTGCCAGCAGAATGACAGGGGGTGATGAAAAACTGTTTTTT,CASRMTGGDEKLFF,TRBJ1-4,TRBV2,TRBD1,many
TGTGCCAGCAGCGTAGGAGCGGAGATCTACGAGCAGTACTTC,CASSVGAEIYEQYF,TRBJ2-7,TRBV9,NA,NA
TGCAGTGCTAGAGATCGAAAGGTGGGGGACCTTGGCCAGTTCTTC,CSARDRKVGDLGQFF,TRBJ2-1,TRBV20-1,NA,many
TGTGCCAGCAGCTTCGCCACCGGCACGACGCGAGATACGCAGTATTTT,CASSFATGTTRDTQYF,TRBJ2-3,TRBV13,NA,few
TGTGCCAGCACCCCCTCTGGGCAGCGGGGGCCCTACCTCAATGAGCAGTTCTTC,CASTPSGQRGPYLNEQFF,TRBJ2-1,TRBV7-6,TRBD2,NA
TGCAGTGCTAGAGATGGACAGGGGGCCATCTACGAGCAGTACTTC,CSARDGQGAIYEQYF,TRBJ2-7,TRBV20-1,TRBD1,NA
TGTGCCAGCGGACTAGCGGGACCCAATGAGCAGTTCTTC,CASGLAGPNEQFF,TRBJ2-1,TRBV6-2/TRBV6-3,TRBD2,many
TGCAGTGCCCCCTTGGGACTAGCGGGAGGAGAGCAGTTCTTC,CSAPLGLAGGEQFF,TRBJ2-1,TRBV20-1,TRBD2,few
TGTGCCAGCAGCGTAGGACAGGGGGTGCCGGTTGGGTATGGCTACACCTTC,CASSVGQGVPVGYGYTF,TRBJ1-2,TRBV9,TRBD1,many
TGTGCCAGCAGCCAAAGAGGGGTCCCAACGAACACCGGGGAGCTGTTTTTT,CASSQRGVPTNTGELFF,TRBJ2-2,TRBV5-6,NA,few
TGTGCCAGCAGTTTAGTTAAAGCGGGGGGGCACAATGAGCAGTTCTTC,CASSLVKAGGHNEQFF,TRBJ2-1,TRBV27,TRBD2,few
TGCGCCAGCAGCCGCGTCTCTAGCGGGGTTTACAATGAGCAGTTCTTC,CASSRVSSGVYNEQFF,TRBJ2-1,TRBV4-1,TRBD2,many
TGTGCCAGCAGTCCCACAGGGGCTGATAATTCACCCCTCCACTTT,CASSPTGADNSPLHF,TRBJ1-6,TRBV12-3/TRBV12-4,TRBD1,NA
TGTGCCAGCAGCCCTGGGTGGAGCGAGCAGTACTTC,CASSPGWSEQYF,TRBJ2-7,TRBV11-1,NA,NA
TGTGCCATCAGTGAGGGGGACTCCAGGAGCTCCTACGAGCAGTACTTC,CAISEGDSRSSYEQYF,TRBJ2-7,TRBV10-3,NA,NA
TGTGCCAGCAGCTTGACAGTTCTGTCCTACGAGCAGTACTTC,CASSLTVLSYEQYF,TRBJ2-7,TRBV5-6,NA,few
TGTGCCAGCAGTTACTACCCCGCGGGAGATACGCAGTATTTT,CASSYYPAGDTQYF,TRBJ2-3,TRBV6-5,NA,many
TGTGCCAGCAGTTTCGGGGGGCCTGGCTATGGCTACACCTTC,CASSFGGPGYGYTF,TRBJ1-2,TRBV27,NA,NA
TGCGCCAGCAGCTTGGAGCGACTAGATACGCAGTATTTT,CASSLERLDTQYF,TRBJ2-3,TRBV5-1,NA,many
TGTGCCAGCATGGGGGGGCGGAGCTCCTACGAGCAGTACTTC,CASMGGRSSYEQYF,TRBJ2-7,TRBV2,NA,few
TGCACCAGCCGACACCCGGGCCTAGGGGCCAAAAACATTCAGTACTTC,CTSRHPGLGAKNIQYF,TRBJ2-4,TRBV1,NA,NA
TGTGCCAGCAGCCGACCGAAGGGGACACATAACTATGGCTACACCTTC,CASSRPKGTHNYGYTF,TRBJ1-2,TRBV11-2,NA,NA
TGTGCTAGTGGTTTGAGCACGACAGGGGGGAAGTTC,CASGLSTTGGKF,TRBJ2-5,TRBV12-5,TRBD1,NA
TGCAGCGGAAGCTACTCCTACGAGCAGTACTTC,CSGSYSYEQYF,TRBJ2-7,TRBV29-1,NA,NA
TGTACCAGCAGCGCAGGACAGGGCCGAAGCTCCTATAATTCACCCCTCCACTTT,CTSSAGQGRSSYNSPLHF,TRBJ1-6,TRBV3-1,TRBD1,NA
TGTGCCAGCACCCCTGGAGGGTCGGGCTCTCGCTCCTACAATGAGCAGTTCTTC,CASTPGGSGSRSYNEQFF,TRBJ2-1,TRBV11-1,NA,few
TGCAGCTCCCCTACAGGGAAAGGTAGCGAGCAGTACTTC,CSSPTGKGSEQYF,TRBJ2-7,TRBV20-1,NA,NA
TGTGCCAGCAGCGAGGGGCCCAATCAGCCCCAGCATTTT,CASSEGPNQPQHF,TRBJ1-5,TRBV9,NA,NA
TGCAGTGCTAGCGATAGAACCAATGAGCAGTTCTTC,CSASDRTNEQFF,TRBJ2-1,TRBV20-1,NA,many
TGTGCCAGCGGCCGCGGGGAGCTGTTTTTT,CASGRGELFF,TRBJ2-2,TRBV21-1,NA,few
TGTGCCAGCGGACCCTCTTGGTGGGGCAAAAACATTCAGTACTTC,CASGPSWWGKNIQYF,TRBJ2-4,TRBV6-2/TRBV6-3,NA,NA
TGCAGTGCTACAAGTTGGCAGGGGGCCCTTTACGAGCAGTACTTC,CSATSWQGALYEQYF,TRBJ2-7,TRBV20-1,TRBD1,few
TGTGCCAGCAGCTTGGACGGGACTAGCGGGAGGCCTCTGTACTTC,CASSLDGTSGRPLYF,TRBJ2-7,TRBV5-8,TRBD2,NA
TGTGCCAGCAGCCAAGATAGGGGGGCCGGCACAGATACGCAGTATTTT,CASSQDRGAGTDTQYF,TRBJ2-3,TRBV3-1,NA,many
TGTGCCAGCAGCGGCCCTTTAGAGCAGTACTTC,CASSGPLEQYF,TRBJ2-7,TRBV6-5,NA,many
TGTGCCAGCAGCTCCGCGGGATACCAAGAGACCCAGTACTTC,CASSSAGYQETQYF,TRBJ2-5,TRBV5-6,NA,NA
TGCAGCGTTGAAGATCGTTATGGCTACACCTTC,CSVEDRYGYTF,TRBJ1-2,TRBV29-1,NA,many
TGTGCCAGCAGCCCGGTAAAGGGCCTTGGCACAGATACGCAGTATTTT,CASSPVKGLGTDTQYF,TRBJ2-3,TRBV7-9,NA,NA
TGTGCCAGCAGCACACCGGGACAGGGCAATCAGCCCCAGCATTTT,CASSTPGQGNQPQHF,TRBJ1-5,TRBV7-6,TRBD1,few
TGTGCCAGCAAATTGACAGTGAACACTGAAGCTTTCTTT,CASKLTVNTEAFF,TRBJ1-1,TRBV27,NA,many
TGTGCCAGCAGTTCCGGGGCAAGGGGTGAGCAGTTCTTC,CASSSGARGEQFF,TRBJ2-1,TRBV12-3/TRBV12-4,NA,many
TGTGCCAGCAGCCAAGAGGGAACAGGGGAGTATCGGGAGCGACTCTACGAGCAGTACTTC,CASSQEGTGEYRERLYEQYF,TRBJ2-7,TRBV14,NA,many
TGTGCCATACACCCGGACAGGGGATCTGGAAACACCATATATTTT,CAIHPDRGSGNTIYF,TRBJ1-3,TRBV10-3,TRBD1,few
TGTGCCAGCGCCAACGGACAGGGAGCTTTCTTT,CASANGQGAFF,TRBJ1-1,TRBV11-1,TRBD1,few
TGTGCCAGCAGTTCAGGGGACAGGGCCAACGTCCTGACTTTC,CASSSGDRANVLTF,TRBJ2-6,TRBV12-3/TRBV12-4,NA,NA